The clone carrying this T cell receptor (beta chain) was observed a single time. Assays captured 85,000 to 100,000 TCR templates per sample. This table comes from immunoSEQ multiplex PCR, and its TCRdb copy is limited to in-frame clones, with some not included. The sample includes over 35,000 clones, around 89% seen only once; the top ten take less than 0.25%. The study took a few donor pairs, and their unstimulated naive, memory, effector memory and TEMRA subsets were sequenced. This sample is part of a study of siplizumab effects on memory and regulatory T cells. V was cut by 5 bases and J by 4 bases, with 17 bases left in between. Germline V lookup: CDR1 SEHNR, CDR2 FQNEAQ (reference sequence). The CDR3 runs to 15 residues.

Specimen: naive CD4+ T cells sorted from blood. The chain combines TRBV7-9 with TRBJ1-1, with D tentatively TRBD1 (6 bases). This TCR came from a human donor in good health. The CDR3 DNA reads TGTGCCAGCAGCCCATCGCTGGGGGGGGCCACTGAAGCTTTCTTT. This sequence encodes CASSPSLGGATEAFF.